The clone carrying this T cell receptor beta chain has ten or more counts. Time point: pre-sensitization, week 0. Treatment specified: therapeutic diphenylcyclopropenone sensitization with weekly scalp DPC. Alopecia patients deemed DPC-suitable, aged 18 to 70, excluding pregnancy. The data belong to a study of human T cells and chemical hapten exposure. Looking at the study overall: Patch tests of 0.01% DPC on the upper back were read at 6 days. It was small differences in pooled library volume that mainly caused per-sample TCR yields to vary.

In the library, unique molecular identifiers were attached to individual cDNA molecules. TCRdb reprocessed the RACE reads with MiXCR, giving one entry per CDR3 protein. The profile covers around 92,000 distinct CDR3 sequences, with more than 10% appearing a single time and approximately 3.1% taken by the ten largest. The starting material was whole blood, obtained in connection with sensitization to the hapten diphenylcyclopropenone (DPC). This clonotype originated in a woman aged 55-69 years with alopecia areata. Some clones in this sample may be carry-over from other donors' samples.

CDR3 DNA: TGTGCCAGTAGTATAGTCCCAACAGGGACAGACTCCTACGAGCAGTACTTC. The encoded protein is CASSIVPTGTDSYEQYF. The rearrangement joins TRBV19 to TRBJ2-7, with 7 bases aligning to TRBD1. Germline CDR1 is LNHDA and CDR2 is SQIVND (reference sequence). V gave up 1 base and J gave up 0 bases; unmatched junction bases: 9. CDR3 size: 17 residues.